This T cell receptor (beta chain) was sequenced for a study of T-cell memory formation after mild COVID-19. Points from the study as a whole: Researchers could not confirm that second-wave clones peaking on day 37 targeted SARS-CoV-2.

From the 5' RACE reads, TCRdb called clonotypes with MiXCR, one entry per CDR3 protein. The repertoire holds tens of thousands of distinct CDR3 sequences, with about 10% as singletons. This clonotype was found many times. Its antigen is unknown. CDR1 and CDR2 from the germline V gene are SGHTA and FQGNSA. Losses at the gene ends were 1 base for V and 5 bases for J; bases not matched to a gene: 3. The CDR3 runs to 15 residues. This sequence was found in a man aged 18 to 29 who had mild COVID-19 (a few samples of this study predate the infection). Cell type and time point are not known. The J gene is TRBJ2-1, the V gene TRBV7-2, with 9 bases aligning to TRBD2. Input material: PBMCs or a T cell subset sorted from them (not recorded which). Here the CDR3 reads CASSLVAGENNEQFF. Here the CDR3 DNA reads TGTGCCAGCAGCTTAGTAGCGGGGGAAAACAATGAGCAGTTCTTC. The entire variable domain, with the rest obtained from reference TRBV7-2 and TRBJ2-1, is as follows: GAGVSQSPSNKVTEKGKDVELRCDPISGHTALYWYRQSLGQGLEFLIYFQGNSAPDKSGLPSDRFSAERTGGSVSTLTIQRTQQEDSAVYLCASSLVAGENNEQFFGPGTRLTVL.